This TCR beta chain was found in a study of T cell responses to AZD1222 COVID-19 vaccine. Clones were sequenced by immunoSEQ multiplex PCR, and TCRdb holds only the in-frame ones, with some missing. The table shows 85,000 to 130,000 clones, with roughly 86% occurring only once. The V gene's germline CDR1 is MRHNA and CDR2 SNTAGT. V lost 2 bases to trimming and J lost 0 bases, with 16 bases between them. The length of the CDR3 is 17 residues. Study-wide results and limits: White British ancestry dominated among donors, who included more females, and clonal diversity was possibly underestimated. Across spike, vaccine-associated CD4 TCRs were found, dominant at 160-218 and 743-854. Increases in Spike-specific TCR breadth and depth were seen after two AZD1222 doses. Baseline seropositives among AZD1222 recipients totaled only 6 or 7.

Turning to this clone: Its cognate antigen is unknown.

The rearrangement joins TRBV6-4 to TRBJ1-2; weak D call: TRBD1 (6 bases). This receptor was taken from an adult who received the MenACWY meningococcal vaccine as a control. This material consisted of peripheral blood, taken 28 days after the second dose of the MenACWY control vaccine. The CDR3 is CASSDGRAPGANYGYTF. In nucleotides, the CDR3 is TGTGCCAGCAGTGACGGCAGGGCCCCAGGGGCTAACTATGGCTACACCTTC.